Listed below are T cell receptor beta chains from one sample, sequenced in a study of blood T cell repertoires in COVID-19. Assay: immunoSEQ multiplex PCR; the TCRdb copy retains only in-frame clones and omits some. The repertoire has 120,000 to 150,000 clones, 85% of them found once; the top ten carry roughly 3%. Material for sequencing was peripheral blood. The origin of the receptors is a woman in her 40s with active or convalescent COVID-19. The CDR3 runs from the conserved cysteine through the conserved F or W. D genes are given only for firm matches. Only some rows state a clone size, as once, few, many or a class for expanded clones.

abundance: .; j_gene: TRBJ2-5; d_gene: .; v_gene: TRBV7-9; CDR3nt: TGTGCCAGCAGCCTGGGGCGGGGAAGTTTCCAAGAGACCCAGTACTTC; CDR3aa: CASSLGRGSFQETQYF
abundance: .; j_gene: TRBJ1-3; d_gene: TRBD1; v_gene: TRBV28; CDR3nt: TGTGCCAGCAGCCCTCAGGGGGCGCGAGGAAACACCATATATTTT; CDR3aa: CASSPQGARGNTIYF
abundance: .; j_gene: TRBJ2-1; d_gene: .; v_gene: TRBV11-3; CDR3nt: TGTGCCAGCAGCTTATCCGGCGAGAGGATGTTCTTC; CDR3aa: CASSLSGERMFF
abundance: once; j_gene: TRBJ2-7; d_gene: TRBD1; v_gene: TRBV4-1; CDR3nt: TGCGCCAGCAGCCAAGGGGACAGGGGCCCTTACGAGCAGTACTTC; CDR3aa: CASSQGDRGPYEQYF
abundance: once; j_gene: TRBJ2-3; d_gene: TRBD1; v_gene: TRBV5-8; CDR3nt: TGTGCCAGCAGCCTACAGGGGGCGATAGATACGCAGTATTTT; CDR3aa: CASSLQGAIDTQYF
abundance: .; j_gene: TRBJ1-1; d_gene: .; v_gene: TRBV3-1/TRBV3-2; CDR3nt: TGTGCCAGCAGCCAATCTTTTTCCTGGAGTTTGAACACTGAAGCTTTCTTT; CDR3aa: CASSQSFSWSLNTEAFF
abundance: .; j_gene: TRBJ2-7; d_gene: TRBD2; v_gene: TRBV3-1/TRBV3-2; CDR3nt: TGTGCCAGCAGCCAAGGGACTAGCGGGTTTTACGAGCAGTACTTC; CDR3aa: CASSQGTSGFYEQYF
abundance: few; j_gene: TRBJ1-6; d_gene: .; v_gene: TRBV7-2; CDR3nt: TGTGCCAGCAGCCCGACCCCCGGCAGGGGCAATTCACCCCTCCACTTT; CDR3aa: CASSPTPGRGNSPLHF
abundance: .; j_gene: TRBJ1-2; d_gene: .; v_gene: TRBV7-9; CDR3nt: TGTGCCAGCAGCCTAGACAGGTCCCTGAGCTATGGCTACACCTTC; CDR3aa: CASSLDRSLSYGYTF
abundance: .; j_gene: TRBJ1-2; d_gene: TRBD1; v_gene: TRBV4-3; CDR3nt: TGCGCCAGCAGCCAAGAAGTTGACAGGGGCTATGGCTACACCTTC; CDR3aa: CASSQEVDRGYGYTF
abundance: once; j_gene: TRBJ1-3; d_gene: .; v_gene: TRBV6-5; CDR3nt: TGTGCCAGCAGTTACGGTGTAGGCGGGGGAAACACCATATATTTT; CDR3aa: CASSYGVGGGNTIYF
abundance: .; j_gene: TRBJ1-2; d_gene: TRBD1; v_gene: TRBV5-6; CDR3nt: TGTGCCAGCAGCTTGGGACAGGGTGCCTATGGCTACACCTTC; CDR3aa: CASSLGQGAYGYTF
abundance: few; j_gene: TRBJ2-3; d_gene: TRBD2; v_gene: TRBV4-3; CDR3nt: TGCGCCAGCAGCCGAGCATATAGCGGGAGTGTTACAGATACGCAGTATTTT; CDR3aa: CASSRAYSGSVTDTQYF
abundance: once; j_gene: TRBJ2-7; d_gene: .; v_gene: TRBV9; CDR3nt: TGTGCCAGCAGCGTAGGTGGTGTGGGGGCGCAATTCGCCGAGCAGTACTTC; CDR3aa: CASSVGGVGAQFAEQYF
abundance: .; j_gene: TRBJ2-3; d_gene: TRBD2; v_gene: TRBV11-2; CDR3nt: TGTGCCAGCAGCCCCACTAGCGGGAGTATGATAGATACGCAGTATTTT; CDR3aa: CASSPTSGSMIDTQYF
abundance: .; j_gene: TRBJ2-1; d_gene: TRBD2; v_gene: TRBV7-2; CDR3nt: TGTGCCAGCAGCTTAGCGGGCGGGAGGTGGGGCAATGAGCAGTTCTTC; CDR3aa: CASSLAGGRWGNEQFF
abundance: .; j_gene: TRBJ2-3; d_gene: .; v_gene: TRBV7-8; CDR3nt: TGTGCCAGCAGCTTAATCCGTAGCACAGATACGCAGTATTTT; CDR3aa: CASSLIRSTDTQYF
abundance: .; j_gene: TRBJ2-1; d_gene: TRBD1; v_gene: TRBV11-2; CDR3nt: TGTGCCAGCAGCTACCGACAGGGCCCCTACAATGAGCAGTTCTTC; CDR3aa: CASSYRQGPYNEQFF